Listed below are T cell receptor beta chains from one sample, sequenced in a study of T cells in Graves' hyperthyroidism and ophthalmopathy. MiXCR was run by TCRdb on the multiplex PCR reads, yielding one entry per CDR3 protein. Here the sample spans roughly 380,000 distinct CDR3 sequences, around 13% being singletons. The material sequenced was blood. The receptors derive from a woman aged 55 to 70 with Graves' hyperthyroidism. CDR3s leave out the opening cysteine and the closing phenylalanine or tryptophan. Fields, in order: V gene, CDR3 protein.

TRBV24-1 | ATSPGNGGHGYT
TRBV20-1 | SAFPLRGTGGTDTQY
TRBV29-1 | SVGSAREQY
TRBV11-3 | ASSARIRTGINEQF
TRBV12-3/TRBV12-4 | ASQPAPGGEQY
TRBV12-3/TRBV12-4 | ASSTRVTGGYGYGYT
TRBV11-2 | ASTSKKQGRLVTEAF
TRBV11-2 | ASSLTGNSNQPQH
TRBV18 | ASSPPNGDEQF
TRBV7-9 | ASRGLAGDTGELF
TRBV18 | ASSPGSFGEQF
TRBV12-3/TRBV12-4 | ASSLGTANNEQF
TRBV11-3 | ASSAGTSNEQY
TRBV5-1 | ASSLVTGSVEQY
TRBV19 | ASSMTAANYEQY
TRBV7-2 | ASSTYTRETEAF
TRBV10-3 | AIAPGQGYGYT
TRBV13 | ASSSRTSGRSNEQY
TRBV6-5 | ASSYISTEAF
TRBV2 | ASSEWTGVGYT
TRBV11-3 | ASSSGTSGPGTYEQY
TRBV7-2 | ASSSPRTLAGFWGTGELF
TRBV5-1 | ASSGGTGNTGELF
TRBV2 | ASSEKGPKLSGANVLT
TRBV24-1 | ATSVDETQY
TRBV2 | ASKGQQSSPSTDTQY
TRBV5-1 | ASSLAVGESSYEQY
TRBV18 | ASSREALSTDTQY
TRBV20-1 | SASGLGYEQY
TRBV13 | ASSYGTGLGGNTIY
TRBV18 | ASSPPNSGHNEQY
TRBV5-5 | ASSFQILADTQY
TRBV15 | ATSREWDRVNEQY
TRBV5-1 | ASRATGINTEAF
TRBV27 | ASNNRGQPQH
TRBV10-3 | AIRPSSGNTGELF
TRBV18 | ASSPQETQY
TRBV3-1 | ASSQAVWETQY
TRBV12-3/TRBV12-4 | ASSLGVKNNEQF
TRBV10-3 | AISDGTGGHGYT